This paragraph covers one T cell receptor beta chain sequence. CDR1 and CDR2 (germline): SGHNT, YYREEE (reference sequence). The CDR3 has 14 amino acids. V was clipped by 3 bases and J by 4 bases, with 13 bases between them. The record originates from a study of blood T cell repertoires in COVID-19. At the level of the study: There were acute and convalescent COVID-19 samples, and they came from the United States, Italy and Spain. Sources were T cells, B-cell-depleted T cells, or PBMCs; the material itself was cDNA or gDNA.

Clones were sequenced by immunoSEQ multiplex PCR, and TCRdb holds only the in-frame ones, with some missing. The sample contains 150,000 to 250,000 clones, roughly 77% of which appear only once. The chain joins TRBV5-4 to TRBJ1-1, with D unresolved. Sequenced input: peripheral blood. The sequence was obtained from a woman aged 40 to 50 with COVID-19, enrolled during active disease. Written as DNA, the CDR3 is TGTGCCAGCAGCTCCCCTGACGGCGGCACTGAAGCTTTCTTT. Protein: CASSSPDGGTEAFF.